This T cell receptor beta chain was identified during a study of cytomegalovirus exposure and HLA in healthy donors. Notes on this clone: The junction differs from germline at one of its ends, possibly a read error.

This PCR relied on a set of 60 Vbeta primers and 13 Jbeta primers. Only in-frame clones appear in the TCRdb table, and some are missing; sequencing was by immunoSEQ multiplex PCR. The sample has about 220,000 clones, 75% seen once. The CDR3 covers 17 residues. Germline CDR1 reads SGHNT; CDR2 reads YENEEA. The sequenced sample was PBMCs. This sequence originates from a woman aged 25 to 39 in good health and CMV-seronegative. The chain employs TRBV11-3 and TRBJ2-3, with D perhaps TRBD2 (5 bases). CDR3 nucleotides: TGTGTCAGCAGCCCTGGGCCTGGAGGTACAAGCACAGATACGCAGTATTTT. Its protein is CVSSPGPGGTSTDTQYF.